The 21 T cell receptor beta chains presented below share a single source sample, sequenced in a study of cytomegalovirus exposure and HLA in healthy donors. Amplification used 60 Vbeta primers and 13 Jbeta primers. TCRdb's copy holds only in-frame clones and misses some; the assay was immunoSEQ multiplex PCR. This sample carries about 230,000 clones, around 89% of them seen once, and the ten largest clones take 1%. Specimen: PBMCs. These receptors were obtained from a woman aged 18 to 35 in good health and CMV-seronegative.

The V and J genes are TRBV2 and TRBJ1-4; TRBD1 might be the D (6 bases). Germline V gene sequence: CDR1 SNHLY, CDR2 FYNNEI. This CDR3 comprises 13 residues. V gave up 7 bases and J gave up 5 bases, with 11 bases separating them. The CDR3 DNA reads TGTGCCAGCAAGACAGGTCCCAATGAAAAACTGTTTTTT. Translation: CASKTGPNEKLFF.

The V gene is TRBV29-1, the J gene TRBJ2-2; TRBD1 might be the D (5 bases). The germline V gene has CDR1 SQVTM and CDR2 ANQGSEA. The CDR3 is made up of 17 amino acids. Trimming removed 4 bases at V and 2 bases at J, with 20 bases between. CDR3 sequence (DNA): TGCAGCGTTGCCGAGGTAACGACAGACCTCAACACCGGGGAGCTGTTTTTT. Translation: CSVAEVTTDLNTGELFF.

This rearrangement joins TRBV9 to TRBJ1-1, with D perhaps TRBD1 (6 bases). The V gene's germline CDR1 is SGDLS and CDR2 YYNGEE. Trimming cost V 0 bases and J 0 bases, with 9 bases left between them. The CDR3 totals 15 residues. The CDR3: CASSVVQGMNTEAFF. The CDR3 DNA sequence: TGTGCCAGCAGCGTAGTGCAGGGGATGAACACTGAAGCTTTCTTT.

This clone appeared a single time. The limits of the CDR3 on the DNA are not certain, so only TCRdb's listed CDR3 is given. J is TRBJ1-1 and V is TRBV2. The CDR3 sequence runs 13 residues, both termini included. Germline V CDR1 and CDR2: SNHLY, FYNNEI. The CDR3 loop reads CASSTSVGTEAFF.

The chain carries TRBV7-6 and TRBJ2-2, with TRBD2 identical over 14 bases. The CDR3 has 17 amino acids. With 5 bases clipped from V and 4 bases from J, the junction kept 6 bases outside the gene matches. Germline CDR1 is SGHVS and CDR2 is FNYEAQ. CDR3 DNA sequence: TGTGCCAGCAGCCCGACTAGCGGGGGGGTTAGCACCGGGGAGCTGTTTTTT. It is translated as CASSPTSGGVSTGELFF.

The chain is built from TRBV25-1 and TRBJ1-2; perhaps TRBD1 as D (6 bases). V was cut by 2 bases and J by 7 bases, with 14 bases left in between. CDR1 is MGHDK and CDR2 is SYGVNS in the germline V gene. The CDR3 loop spans 14 amino acids. As DNA, the CDR3 is TGTGCCAGCAGTGAACCGGGGGGCTCCGGTGGCTACACCTTC. It translates to CASSEPGGSGGYTF.

This sequence joins TRBV11-3 and TRBJ2-7, with 8 positions matching TRBD1. CDR1 and CDR2 from the germline V gene are SGHNT and YENEEA. The CDR3 sequence is 15 residues long. V lost 5 bases to trimming and J lost 2 bases; unmatched junction nucleotides: 8. This chain's CDR3 is CASSPRTGYTYEQYF. For the CDR3, the DNA is TGTGCCAGCAGCCCACGGACAGGGTATACCTACGAGCAGTACTTC.

The CDR3 region is CASSSTMRHTEAFF. CDR3 nucleotide sequence: TGTGCCAGCAGCTCCACGATGCGCCACACTGAAGCTTTCTTT. J is TRBJ1-1 and V is TRBV7-2; D ambiguous. Germline-derived CDR1 and CDR2 are SGHTA and FQGNSA. Trimming pared 4 bases from V and 3 bases from J, leaving 12 bases between. CDR3 length: 14 amino acids.

The gene calls are TRBV4-1 and TRBJ2-1, with 8 bases that match TRBD1. The CDR3 sequence is 17 residues long. Trimming at V came to 4 bases and at J to 7 bases, leaving 15 bases not matched to a gene. From germline, CDR1 is MGHRA and CDR2 YSYEKL. The CDR3 DNA reads as TGCGCCAGCAGCCCCACCACGGGAACAGGGGGTGGAAATGAGCAGTTCTTC. Translating gives CASSPTTGTGGGNEQFF.

This clone was observed a single time. The gene calls are TRBV5-1 and TRBJ2-5; 13 bases agree with TRBD2. The CDR3 has 16 residues. Trimming took 7 bases from V and 4 from J; bases not matched to a gene: 10. Germline loops: CDR1 SGHRS, CDR2 YFSETQ. CDR3 sequence reads: CASSGTSGTIGETQYF. DNA for the CDR3: TGCGCCAGCTCCGGGACTAGCGGGACGATCGGAGAGACCCAGTACTTC.

This chain links TRBV7-8 with TRBJ1-1; D is ambiguous. Between the trimmed V and J ends, which lost 2 bases and 11 bases, there was a span of 15 bases. The CDR3 loop spans 13 amino acids. Germline V gene lookup returns CDR1 SGHVS and CDR2 FQNEAQ. CDR3: CASSLRGMRLAFF. The CDR3 DNA reads TGTGCCAGCAGCTTAAGAGGGATGCGACTCGCTTTCTTT.

This chain links TRBV5-1 with TRBJ2-1; 7 bases align to TRBD2. The CDR3 runs to 15 residues. Germline CDR1 reads SGHRS; CDR2 reads YFSETQ. The junction had 4 bases not matched to a gene; V was cut back by 2 bases and J by 2 bases. The CDR3 region has the DNA TGCGCCAGCAGCTTAACGGGGGGACCCTACAATGAGCAGTTCTTC. As protein: CASSLTGGPYNEQFF.

The chain recombines TRBV10-1 with TRBJ1-5; TRBD1 might be the D (5 bases). There are 14 residues in the CDR3. V lost 5 bases to trimming and J lost 1 base, with 9 bases between them. Germline loops: CDR1 WNHNN, CDR2 SYGVQD (reference sequence). This CDR3 is CASSPDNSNQPQHF. DNA for the CDR3: TGCGCCAGCAGTCCGGACAACAGCAATCAGCCCCAGCATTTT.

The table lists this clone with a count of one. This chain links TRBV11-2 with TRBJ2-1; D gene unclear. Trimming took off 5 bases at V and 6 bases at J, with 8 bases between the two ends. There are 12 residues in the CDR3. The germline V gene encodes CDR1 SGHAT and CDR2 FQNNGV. The CDR3 region has the DNA TGTGCCAGCAGCCTTATCGGCAATGAGCAGTTCTTC. Its protein is CASSLIGNEQFF. The full variable domain, its missing parts supplied by reference TRBV11-2 and TRBJ2-1, is EAGVAQSPRYKIIEKRQSVAFWCNPISGHATLYWYQQILGQGPKLLIQFQNNGVVDDSQLPKDRFSAERLKGVDSTLKIQPAKLEDSAVYLCASSLIGNEQFFGPGTRLTVL.

The chain joins TRBV29-1 to TRBJ1-1, with TRBD1 as a possible D gene (5 bases). The CDR3 spans 17 residues. With 3 bases removed from V and 1 base from J, the gap between germline ends came to 21 bases. CDR1 SQVTM and CDR2 ANQGSEA come from the germline V gene. Here the CDR3 DNA reads TGCAGCGTTGAGGGAGCGGGGGGGTGGTATCAGAACACTGAAGCTTTCTTT. It codes for CSVEGAGGWYQNTEAFF.

The J gene is TRBJ1-1, the V gene TRBV14; D is perhaps TRBD1 (6 bases). Germline loops: CDR1 SGHDN, CDR2 FVKESK. CDR3 size: 13 residues. With 4 bases removed from V and 10 bases from J, the gap between germline ends came to 16 bases. The CDR3, as DNA: TGTGCCAGCAGCCCAACAGGGACCGAAGTAGCTTTCTTT. Encoded protein: CASSPTGTEVAFF.

The chain employs TRBV9 and TRBJ1-3, with a weak D call TRBD1 (6 bases). This CDR3 is 16 amino acids long. Germline V CDR1 and CDR2: SGDLS, YYNGEE. Trimming took off 1 base at V and 3 bases at J, with 14 bases between the two ends. CDR3 coding DNA: TGTGCCAGCAGCGTAACGGGGGGCAGTTTTGGAAACACCATATATTTT. Encoded protein: CASSVTGGSFGNTIYF.

The chain links TRBV7-8 to TRBJ2-3; possibly TRBD2 for D (7 bases). Trimming shortened V by 2 bases and J by 4 bases, and 13 bases separated the two germline ends. The CDR3 is 15 amino acids. Germline CDR1 and CDR2: SGHVS and FQNEAQ. CDR3 loop: CASSLRRGAPDTQYF. CDR3 in DNA: TGTGCCAGCAGCTTACGACGGGGGGCCCCAGATACGCAGTATTTT.

The chain joins TRBV4-1 to TRBJ1-6, with a possible D match to TRBD1 (6 bases). CDR1 is MGHRA and CDR2 is YSYEKL in the germline V gene. Trimming left V 4 bases short and J 6 bases short, with 19 bases between. The CDR3 runs to 17 residues. CDR3 DNA sequence: TGCGCCAGCAGCCTTTACAGGGAGACGAGTCTTAATTCACCCCTCCACTTT. Its translation: CASSLYRETSLNSPLHF.

V is TRBV5-1 and J is TRBJ2-7; 7 bases are a match to TRBD2. The CDR3 totals 16 residues. Germline CDR1 SGHRS, CDR2 YFSETQ. Losses at the gene ends were 0 bases for V and 6 bases for J; bases not matched to a gene: 12. This CDR3 reads CASSLATGGIGFEQYF. The CDR3 DNA sequence: TGCGCCAGCAGCTTGGCTACGGGAGGCATCGGCTTCGAGCAGTACTTC. The full variable domain, rest sourced from reference TRBV5-1 and TRBJ2-7, is KAGVTQTPRYLIKTRGQQVTLSCSPISGHRSVSWYQQTPGQGLQFLFEYFSETQRNKGNFPGRFSGRQFSNSRSEMNVSTLELGDSALYLCASSLATGGIGFEQYFGPGTRLTVT.

This clone was seen a handful of times. V gene TRBV11-2 combines with J gene TRBJ1-2; D remains unclear. The CDR3 contains 13 residues. Trimming pared 1 base from V and 8 bases from J, leaving 11 bases between. Germline V lookup: CDR1 SGHAT, CDR2 FQNNGV. The DNA for the CDR3 is TGTGCCAGCAGCTTAGGCAGGATTGGCGGCTACACCTTC. Amino acids: CASSLGRIGGYTF.